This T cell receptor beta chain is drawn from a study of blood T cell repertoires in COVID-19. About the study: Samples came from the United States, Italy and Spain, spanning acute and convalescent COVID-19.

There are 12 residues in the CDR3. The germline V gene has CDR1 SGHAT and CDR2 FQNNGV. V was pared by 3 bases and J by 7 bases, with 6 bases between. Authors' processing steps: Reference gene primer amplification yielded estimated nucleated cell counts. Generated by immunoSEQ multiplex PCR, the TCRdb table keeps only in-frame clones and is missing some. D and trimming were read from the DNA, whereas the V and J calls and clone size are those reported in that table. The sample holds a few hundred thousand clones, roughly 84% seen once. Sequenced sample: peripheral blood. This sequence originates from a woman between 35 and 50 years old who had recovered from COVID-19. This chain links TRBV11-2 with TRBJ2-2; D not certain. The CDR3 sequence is CASSFAGGELFF. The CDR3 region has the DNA TGTGCCAGCAGCTTCGCAGGCGGGGAGCTGTTTTTT.